This TCR beta chain was documented in a study of CD8+ T cells in alopecia areata. On the study more broadly: The duration of tofacitinib was 6 to 18 months, with 6 months off drug afterward.

Study-wide points: In scalp and blood, many expanded lesional clones persisted during tofacitinib.

The authors extracted RNA and reverse transcribed it into cDNA as the sequencing template. TCRdb keeps only in-frame clones here, not all; method: immunoSEQ multiplex PCR. The repertoire has a few hundred thousand clones, around two fifths of them found once; the top ten carry just under 0.5%. The germline V gene has CDR1 PRHDT and CDR2 FYEKMQ (reference sequence). CDR3 size: 15 residues. V was cut by 2 bases and J by 1 base, with 12 bases left in between. Regarding this clone: Antigen unknown.

The sample's treatment: oral pan-JAK inhibitor, 5-10 mg twice daily. Material: CD4+ T cells sorted from blood, obtained between weeks 30 and 35, from a patient treated with tofacitinib. The chain is built from TRBV13 and TRBJ2-7; D gene uncertain. The clonotype comes from a human donor with alopecia areata. CDR3 DNA sequence: TGTGCCAGCAGCTTATATGGTTCACAATCCTACGAGCAGTACTTC. Translating it yields CASSLYGSQSYEQYF.